The present entry profiles one TCR beta chain with its context. With 5 bases clipped from V and 8 bases from J, the junction kept 12 bases outside the gene matches. There are 14 residues in the CDR3. Germline lookup yields CDR1 SGHKS and CDR2 YYEKEE (reference sequence). The sample comes from a study of T cell responses to AZD1222 COVID-19 vaccine. The repertoire was sequenced with immunoSEQ multiplex PCR; TCRdb's copy has only in-frame clones and lacks some. The table has about 130,000 clones, nearly 90% seen once; the top ten hold around 5%. The sequence was collected from an adult who received the AZD1222 COVID-19 vaccine. Sequences were derived from peripheral blood, sampled 28 days after the second AZD1222 dose. The rearrangement joins TRBV5-5 to TRBJ1-2; 7 nucleotides match TRBD1. Here the CDR3 reads CASSFSGTEGGYTF. In nucleotides, the CDR3 is TGTGCCAGCAGTTTTAGCGGGACAGAGGGCGGCTACACCTTC.